This entry is about one T cell receptor beta chain. Its antigen is unidentified. CDR1 is GTSNPN, CDR2 SVGIG, per germline (reference sequence). This CDR3 is built from 14 residues. V shed 0 bases, J shed 11 bases, and the junction held 9 bases outside the gene matches. Primers included in the PCR were 60 Vbeta and 13 Jbeta primers. Profiling relied on immunoSEQ multiplex PCR, and the TCRdb table lists in-frame clones only, not all of them. The profile shows around 100,000 clones, around 81% of them singletons. The data were obtained in a study of cytomegalovirus exposure and HLA in healthy donors. Findings and limits, study-wide: TCR beta chains numbering under 200 were designated cytomegalovirus-associated.

The chain combines TRBV30 with TRBJ2-5; 10 nucleotides agree with TRBD2. The receptor comes from a middle-aged man in good health and CMV-seropositive. The source material was PBMCs. CDR3 nucleotide sequence: TGTGCCTGGAGTGTGGGGACTAGCGCATGGGAGCAGTACTTC. Translating gives CAWSVGTSAWEQYF.